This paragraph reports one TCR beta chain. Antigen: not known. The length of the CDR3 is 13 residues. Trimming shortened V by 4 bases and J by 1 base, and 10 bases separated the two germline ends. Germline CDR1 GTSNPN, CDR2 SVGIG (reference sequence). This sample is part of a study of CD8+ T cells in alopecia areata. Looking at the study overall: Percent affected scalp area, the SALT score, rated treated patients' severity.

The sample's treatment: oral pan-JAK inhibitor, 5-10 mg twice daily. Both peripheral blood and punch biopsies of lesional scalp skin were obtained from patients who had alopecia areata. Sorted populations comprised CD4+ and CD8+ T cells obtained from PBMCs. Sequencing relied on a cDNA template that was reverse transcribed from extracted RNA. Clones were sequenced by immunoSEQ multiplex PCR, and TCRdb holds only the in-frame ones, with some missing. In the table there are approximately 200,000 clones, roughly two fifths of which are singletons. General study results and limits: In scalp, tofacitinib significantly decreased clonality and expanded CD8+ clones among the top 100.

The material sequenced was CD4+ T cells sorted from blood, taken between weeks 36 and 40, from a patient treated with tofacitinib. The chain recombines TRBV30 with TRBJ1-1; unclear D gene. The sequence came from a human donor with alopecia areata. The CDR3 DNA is TGTGCCTGGACTTCCAGACAGAACACTGAAGCTTTCTTT. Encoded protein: CAWTSRQNTEAFF.